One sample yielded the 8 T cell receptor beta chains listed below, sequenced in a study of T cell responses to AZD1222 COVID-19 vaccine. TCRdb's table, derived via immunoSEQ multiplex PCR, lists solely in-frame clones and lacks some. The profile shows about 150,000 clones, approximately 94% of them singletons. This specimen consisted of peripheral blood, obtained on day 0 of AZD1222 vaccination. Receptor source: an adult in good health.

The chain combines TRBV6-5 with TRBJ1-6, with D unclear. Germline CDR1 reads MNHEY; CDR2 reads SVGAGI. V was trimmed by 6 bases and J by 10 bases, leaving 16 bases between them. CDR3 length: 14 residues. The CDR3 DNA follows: TGTGCCAGCAGCTTGAGCCTCCTGGGATCACCCCTCCACTTT. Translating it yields CASSLSLLGSPLHF.

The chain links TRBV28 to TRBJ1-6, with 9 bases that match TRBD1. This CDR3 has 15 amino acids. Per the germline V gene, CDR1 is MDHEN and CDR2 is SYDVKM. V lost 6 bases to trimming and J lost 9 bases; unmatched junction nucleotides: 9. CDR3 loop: CASRLPGQGFSPLHF. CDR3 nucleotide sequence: TGTGCCAGCAGATTACCGGGACAGGGTTTTTCACCCCTCCACTTT. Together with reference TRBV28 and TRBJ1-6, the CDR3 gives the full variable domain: DVKVTQSSRYLVKRTGEKVFLECVQDMDHENMFWYRQDPGLGLRLIYFSYDVKMKEKGDIPEGYSVSREKKERFSLILESASTNQTSMYLCASRLPGQGFSPLHFGNGTRLTVT.

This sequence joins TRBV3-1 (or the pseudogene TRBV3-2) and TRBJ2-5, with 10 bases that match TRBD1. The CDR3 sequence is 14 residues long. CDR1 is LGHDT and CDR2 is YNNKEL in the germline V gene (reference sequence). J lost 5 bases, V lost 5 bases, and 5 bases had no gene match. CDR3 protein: CASSFRTGGETQYF. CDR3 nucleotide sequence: TGTGCCAGCAGCTTCCGGACAGGGGGGGAGACCCAGTACTTC.

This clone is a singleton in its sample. The CDR3 DNA reads TGTGCCAGCAGCTTAAAGGGGAGACAGGGGCAGAGAGTTTACACTGAAGCTTTCTTT. This gives the protein CASSLKGRQGQRVYTEAFF. The chain employs TRBV7-3 and TRBJ1-1; 8 positions agree with TRBD1. CDR1 and CDR2 (germline): SGHTA, FQGTGA. The V segment lost 1 base and the J segment 3 bases; nucleotides outside the gene matches: 16. The CDR3 covers 19 residues.

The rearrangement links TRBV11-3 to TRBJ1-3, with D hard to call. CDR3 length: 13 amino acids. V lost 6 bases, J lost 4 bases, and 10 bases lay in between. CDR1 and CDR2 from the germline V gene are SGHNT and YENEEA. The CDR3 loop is CASRIPGGNTIYF. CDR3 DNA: TGTGCCAGCAGAATACCTGGCGGAAACACCATATATTTT.

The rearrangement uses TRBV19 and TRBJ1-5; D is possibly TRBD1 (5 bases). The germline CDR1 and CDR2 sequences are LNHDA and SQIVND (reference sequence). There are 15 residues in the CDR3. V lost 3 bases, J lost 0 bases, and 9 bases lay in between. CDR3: CASSIWDDSNQPQHF. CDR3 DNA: TGTGCCAGTAGTATTTGGGACGATAGCAATCAGCCCCAGCATTTT. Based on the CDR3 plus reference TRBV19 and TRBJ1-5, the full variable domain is DGGITQSPKYLFRKEGQNVTLSCEQNLNHDAMYWYRQDPGQGLRLIYYSQIVNDFQKGDIAEGYSVSREKKESFPLTVTSAQKNPTAFYLCASSIWDDSNQPQHFGDGTRLSIL.

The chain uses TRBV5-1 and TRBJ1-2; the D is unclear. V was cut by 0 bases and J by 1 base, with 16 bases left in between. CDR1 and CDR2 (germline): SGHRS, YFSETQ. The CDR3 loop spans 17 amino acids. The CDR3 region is CASSLAQPGYLNYGYTF. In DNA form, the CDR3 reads TGCGCCAGCAGCTTGGCTCAGCCGGGTTACCTTAACTATGGCTACACCTTC.

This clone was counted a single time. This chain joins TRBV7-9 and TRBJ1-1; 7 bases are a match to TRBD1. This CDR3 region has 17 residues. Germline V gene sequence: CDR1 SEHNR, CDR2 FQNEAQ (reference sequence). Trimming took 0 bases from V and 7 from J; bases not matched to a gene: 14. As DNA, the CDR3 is TGTGCCAGCAGCTTAGCGGGAGGGGGCCCCTCTGAGGGTGAAGCTTTCTTT. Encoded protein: CASSLAGGGPSEGEAFF.